A single sample is the source of the 18 T cell receptor beta chains below, sequenced in a study of blood T cell repertoires in COVID-19. Profiling relied on immunoSEQ multiplex PCR, and the TCRdb table lists in-frame clones only, not all of them. The profile covers approximately 93,000 clones, with approximately 89% appearing a single time and 0.47% taken by the ten largest. The sequencing input was peripheral blood. These receptors were taken from a man aged 60-69 years with acute or convalescent COVID-19.

The DNA of the CDR3 is TGTGCCAGCAGCTCCTCAGGGTTACCTGGAAACACCATATATTTT. It is translated as CASSSSGLPGNTIYF. The chain employs TRBV7-3 and TRBJ1-3; perhaps TRBD1 as D (5 bases). V lost 4 bases, J lost 2 bases, and 12 bases lay in between. Germline V gives CDR1 SGHTA, CDR2 FQGTGA. This CDR3 is built from 15 residues. Full variable domain (rest looked up from reference TRBV7-3 and TRBJ1-3): GAGVSQTPSNKVTEKGKYVELRCDPISGHTALYWYRQSLGQGPEFLIYFQGTGAADDSGLPNDRFFAVRPEGSVSTLKIQRTERGDSAVYLCASSSSGLPGNTIYFGEGSWLTVV.

The chain uses TRBV24-1 and TRBJ2-1; weak D call: TRBD2 (5 bases). CDR3 length equals 13 residues. CDR1 is KGHDR, CDR2 SFDVKD, per germline. Trimming shortened V by 4 bases and J by 4 bases, and 7 bases separated the two germline ends. CDR3 loop: CATSDGLYNEQFF. The CDR3 DNA sequence: TGTGCCACCAGTGACGGACTTTACAATGAGCAGTTCTTC.

J is TRBJ2-7 and V is TRBV5-1; the match to TRBD2 covers 7 bases. CDR1 and CDR2 (germline): SGHRS, YFSETQ. V lost 0 bases and J lost 5; bases outside the gene matches: 5. The CDR3 runs 14 residues. The CDR3 protein is CASSLGGGENEQYF. The CDR3 DNA reads as TGCGCCAGCAGCTTGGGTGGGGGGGAGAACGAGCAGTACTTC. Together with reference TRBV5-1 and TRBJ2-7, the CDR3 gives the full variable domain: KAGVTQTPRYLIKTRGQQVTLSCSPISGHRSVSWYQQTPGQGLQFLFEYFSETQRNKGNFPGRFSGRQFSNSRSEMNVSTLELGDSALYLCASSLGGGENEQYFGPGTRLTVT.

The CDR3 sequence is CASSVENRGRDEKLFF. In DNA form, the CDR3 reads TGTGCCAGCAGCGTAGAAAACAGGGGACGGGATGAAAAACTGTTTTTT. V and J are TRBV9 and TRBJ1-4; 7 bases agree with TRBD1. The CDR3 has 16 amino acids. Germline loops: CDR1 SGDLS, CDR2 YYNGEE. Losses at the gene ends were 0 bases for V and 6 bases for J; bases not matched to a gene: 8.

The chain carries TRBV11-2 and TRBJ2-1; D call uncertain. The V end lost 5 bases, the J end lost 9 bases, and 17 bases lay between the germline ends. The germline CDR1 and CDR2 sequences are SGHAT and FQNNGV. The CDR3 has 14 residues. CDR3 coding DNA: TGTGCCAGCAGCCCTGACCATCTCTCTAGTGAGCAGTTCTTC. This gives the protein CASSPDHLSSEQFF.

The V call is TRBV19, the J call TRBJ1-1; the D is unclear. CDR1 and CDR2 (germline): LNHDA, SQIVND (reference sequence). Trimming pared 5 bases from V and 3 bases from J, leaving 16 bases between. The CDR3 totals 15 residues. CDR3 in DNA: TGTGCCAGTAGTCCTTCGGGGTACCGATACACTGAAGCTTTCTTT. This translates into CASSPSGYRYTEAFF.

The V call is TRBV2, the J call TRBJ1-2; D gene unclear. The length of the CDR3 is 15 residues. Between the trimmed V and J ends, which lost 7 bases and 0 bases, there was a span of 15 bases. In germline, CDR1 is SNHLY, CDR2 FYNNEI. The CDR3, as DNA: TGTGCCAGCAAAGGGATTGAGGGAACTAACTATGGCTACACCTTC. Amino acids: CASKGIEGTNYGYTF.

This clone appeared a single time. This chain joins TRBV5-4 and TRBJ2-3; 9 nucleotides line up with TRBD2. J gave up 4 bases and V 0 bases, and 6 bases lay outside the gene matches. The CDR3 has 16 amino acids. The germline V gene encodes CDR1 SGHNT and CDR2 YYREEE (reference sequence). The CDR3 DNA sequence: TGTGCCAGCAGCTTGGTACGAGCGGGGGGAGCAGATACGCAGTATTTT. It is translated as CASSLVRAGGADTQYF.

V gene TRBV5-1 combines with J gene TRBJ2-1, with D possibly matching TRBD2 (6 bases). V dropped 7 bases and J dropped 1 base, with 12 bases sitting between them. The CDR3 consists of 14 residues. Germline V gene data show CDR1 as SGHRS and CDR2 as YFSETQ. CDR3 in amino acids: CASGLSGSYNEQFF. CDR3 bases: TGCGCCAGCGGTCTAAGCGGGTCCTACAATGAGCAGTTCTTC.

The rearrangement joins TRBV5-1 to TRBJ1-2, with D unresolved. V was clipped by 0 bases and J by 13 bases, with 10 bases between them. The CDR3 covers 11 residues. CDR1 and CDR2 from the germline V gene are SGHRS and YFSETQ. The CDR3 loop reads CASSLVEESTF. CDR3 coding DNA: TGCGCCAGCAGCTTGGTTGAGGAATCCACCTTC.

This chain connects TRBV14 to TRBJ2-1, with 7 bases lining up with TRBD2. Looked up from germline, CDR1 is SGHDN and CDR2 is FVKESK. V dropped 5 bases and J dropped 8; count of bases not matched to a gene: 12. CDR3 length: 15 amino acids. CDR3 in amino acids: CASSFGLGALHEQFF. The CDR3 bases are TGTGCCAGCAGCTTTGGACTAGGTGCCCTACATGAGCAGTTCTTC.

The gene calls are TRBV2 and TRBJ2-3, with 8 bases lining up with TRBD2. The V gene end was trimmed by 6 bases and the J gene end by 5 bases; junction bases not matched to a gene: 10. Per the germline V gene, CDR1 is SNHLY and CDR2 is FYNNEI. The length of the CDR3 is 15 residues. The chain's CDR3 is CASSQGAGALDTQYF. DNA of the CDR3: TGTGCCAGCAGCCAGGGAGCGGGAGCTCTAGATACGCAGTATTTT.

As to this clone: This same CDR3 is encoded by further DNA sequences in the sample. This chain links TRBV5-1 with TRBJ1-1; 7 positions match TRBD1. With 0 bases clipped from V and 5 bases from J, the junction kept 4 bases outside the gene matches. Germline V gene sequence: CDR1 SGHRS, CDR2 YFSETQ. This CDR3 has 14 amino acids. The CDR3 region is CASSLGAGGTEAFF. The CDR3 DNA reads as TGCGCCAGCAGCTTGGGGGCAGGGGGAACTGAAGCTTTCTTT.

The rearrangement joins TRBV3-1 (or the pseudogene TRBV3-2) to TRBJ2-7; tentatively, D is TRBD1 (6 bases). The CDR3 runs 12 residues. CDR1 is LGHDT and CDR2 is YNNKEL in the germline V gene (reference sequence). V was clipped by 4 bases and J by 4 bases, with 8 bases between them. The CDR3 coding sequence is TGTGCCAGCAGCCGGGGGACATACGAGCAGTACTTC. Protein sequence: CASSRGTYEQYF.

The V gene is TRBV5-1, the J gene TRBJ2-3; the match to TRBD2 covers 9 bases. The CDR3 is made up of 16 amino acids. CDR1 and CDR2 (germline): SGHRS, YFSETQ. V shed 4 bases, J shed 3 bases, and the junction held 9 bases outside the gene matches. The CDR3: CASSLLIAGDTDTQYF. CDR3 DNA sequence: TGCGCCAGCAGCCTTTTGATAGCGGGGGATACAGATACGCAGTATTTT.

This chain joins TRBV5-7 and TRBJ2-3; weak D call: TRBD1 (6 bases). TRBV5-7 is an ORF for which the function is uncertain. With 0 bases removed from V and 4 bases from J, the gap between germline ends came to 12 bases. This CDR3 is built from 15 residues. CDR3 region: CASSLGQGYPDTQYF. The CDR3 DNA reads TGTGCCAGCAGCTTGGGTCAGGGGTACCCAGATACGCAGTATTTT.

The genes are TRBV19 and TRBJ1-5, with 12 bases identical to TRBD1. The germline CDR1 and CDR2 sequences are LNHDA and SQIVND (reference sequence). The ends lost 7 bases at V and 6 bases at J; junction bases unmatched: 10. The length of the CDR3 is 16 residues. This CDR3 reads CASIAGGQGARQPQHF. CDR3 DNA: TGTGCCAGTATAGCGGGGGGACAGGGGGCGCGTCAGCCCCAGCATTTT.

The rearrangement links TRBV5-1 to TRBJ2-2, with a tentative D call TRBD2 (6 bases). Germline V gene sequence: CDR1 SGHRS, CDR2 YFSETQ. Trimming took 6 bases from V and 4 from J, leaving 19 bases between them. This CDR3 has 16 residues. The CDR3 loop reads CASTPRGQGGTGELFF. Written as DNA, the CDR3 is TGCGCCAGCACCCCTCGTGGGCAGGGAGGCACCGGGGAGCTGTTTTTT.